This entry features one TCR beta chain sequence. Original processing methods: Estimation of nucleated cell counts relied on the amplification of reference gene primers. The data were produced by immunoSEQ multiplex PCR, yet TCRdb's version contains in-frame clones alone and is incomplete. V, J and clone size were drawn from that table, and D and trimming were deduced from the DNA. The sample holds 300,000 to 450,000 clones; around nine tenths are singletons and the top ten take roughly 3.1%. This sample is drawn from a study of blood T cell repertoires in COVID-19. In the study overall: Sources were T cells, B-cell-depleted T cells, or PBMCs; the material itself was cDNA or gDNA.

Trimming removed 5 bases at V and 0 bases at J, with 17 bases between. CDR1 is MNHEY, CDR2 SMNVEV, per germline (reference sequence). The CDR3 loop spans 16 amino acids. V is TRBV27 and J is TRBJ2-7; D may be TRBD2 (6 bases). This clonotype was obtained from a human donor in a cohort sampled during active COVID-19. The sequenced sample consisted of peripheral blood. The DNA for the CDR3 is TGTGCCAGCAGTCCTACTGCTGGACTACCCTCCTACGAGCAGTACTTC. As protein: CASSPTAGLPSYEQYF.